The table lists the clone carrying this TCR beta chain with a few counts. Its antigen is still unknown. TCRdb keeps only in-frame clones here, not all; method: immunoSEQ multiplex PCR. In the table there are 60,000 to 75,000 clones, 65% to 85% of which are singletons. The record originates from a study of OX40 agonist ivuxolimab in advanced cancers. Looking at the study overall: The study treated patients with ivuxolimab, an agonistic anti-OX40 (CD134) antibody. Treatment received earlier with anti-PD-1, anti-PD-L1 or anti-CTLA-4 agents was allowed, and under 50% had some. Study-level results: Doses of 0.1 to 3.0 mg/kg were accompanied by clonal expansion of CD4+ and CD8+ blood T cells by week 6.

Trimming cost V 2 bases and J 0 bases, with 7 bases left between them. CDR3 size: 14 residues. The germline V gene encodes CDR1 LGHNA and CDR2 YSLEER. The receptor was isolated from an adult with an advanced solid tumor such as melanoma, head and neck, liver or kidney cancer. This specimen was CD4+ or CD8+ T cells sorted from blood, taken in a trial of the OX40 agonist ivuxolimab. The chain links TRBV4-3 to TRBJ1-1, with D unresolved. CDR3 in amino acids: CASSQTQLNTEAFF. Written as DNA, the CDR3 is TGCGCCAGCAGCCAAACTCAATTGAACACTGAAGCTTTCTTT.